A selection of T cell receptor beta chains follows, all from one sample in a study of cytomegalovirus exposure and HLA in healthy donors. Measured with immunoSEQ multiplex PCR; TCRdb has only the in-frame clones, and not every one. The top ten hold roughly 4% of the sample, which has about 160,000 clones, roughly three quarters seen once. Sequencing was performed on PBMCs. The receptors were gathered from a human donor in good health. CDR3s include the opening cysteine and the closing phenylalanine or tryptophan. Fields, in order: clone size, V gene, D gene, J gene, CDR3 length, CDR3 protein, CDR3 DNA. The D gene is left open where the match is weak. Clone sizes are given selectively: once, few, many, or a class where the clone is expanded.

.	TRBV20-1	.	TRBJ1-1	11	CSAIQGAEAFF	TGCAGTGCTATACAGGGAGCTGAAGCTTTCTTT
few	TRBV27	.	TRBJ1-5	16	CASSPGTPYSNQPQHF	TGTGCCAGCAGCCCCGGGACACCGTATAGCAATCAGCCCCAGCATTTT
.	TRBV15	.	TRBJ2-5	12	CATGEKEETQYF	TGTGCCACCGGCGAGAAGGAGGAGACCCAGTACTTC
few	TRBV19	TRBD1	TRBJ1-1	17	CASSTAGRTGLNTEAFF	TGTGCCAGTAGTACAGCGGGGAGGACAGGGCTGAACACTGAAGCTTTCTTT
.	TRBV4-3	.	TRBJ2-7	13	CASSQDRSYEQYF	TGCGCCAGCAGCCAAGACCGCTCCTACGAGCAGTACTTC
.	TRBV7-8	TRBD2	TRBJ2-5	17	CASSSWTSGARQETQYF	TGTGCCAGCAGCTCTTGGACTAGCGGGGCAAGACAAGAGACCCAGTACTTC
few	TRBV5-4	TRBD1	TRBJ1-1	17	CASTEKQGAGRNTEAFF	TGTGCCAGCACCGAAAAACAGGGGGCTGGTCGTAACACTGAAGCTTTCTTT
.	TRBV7-2	.	TRBJ1-3	16	CASSSGGRVSGNTIYF	TGTGCCAGCAGCAGTGGGGGGAGGGTCTCTGGAAACACCATATATTTT
.	TRBV7-2	TRBD2	TRBJ2-1	15	CASSLVGTSYNEQFF	TGTGCCAGCAGCTTAGTCGGGACTAGCTACAATGAGCAGTTCTTC
.	TRBV19	TRBD2	TRBJ2-3	16	CASSLSGGRYGDTQYF	TGTGCCAGTAGTCTTAGCGGGGGCAGATATGGAGATACGCAGTATTTT
.	TRBV5-1	.	TRBJ1-2	12	CASSLDLDGYTF	TGCGCCAGCAGCTTGGACTTGGATGGCTACACCTTC
.	TRBV2	.	TRBJ2-2	15	CASSEGGGGTGELFF	TGTGCCAGCAGTGAAGGGGGAGGAGGCACCGGGGAGCTGTTTTTT
.	TRBV2	TRBD2	TRBJ2-2	16	CASSPTRLASTGELFF	TGTGCCAGCAGTCCAACCCGACTAGCTTCCACCGGGGAGCTGTTTTTT
.	TRBV4-2	TRBD2	TRBJ2-5	14	CASRGLAGSGTQYF	TGTGCCAGCCGGGGACTAGCGGGATCCGGGACCCAGTACTTC
.	TRBV5-6	.	TRBJ1-5	16	CASSLAGTAGEQPQHF	TGTGCCAGCAGCTTGGCGGGCACCGCGGGGGAACAGCCCCAGCATTTT
.	TRBV5-1	TRBD2	TRBJ2-3	16	CASSPFREVPTDTQYF	TGCGCCAGCAGCCCCTTCCGGGAGGTACCCACAGATACGCAGTATTTT
.	TRBV7-6	.	TRBJ2-1	15	CASSLGSSQGYEQFF	TGTGCCAGCAGCTTAGGGTCCTCACAGGGATATGAGCAGTTCTTC
.	TRBV6-5	.	TRBJ2-5	15	CASSYSEMGPAPQYF	TGTGCCAGCAGTTACTCGGAAATGGGCCCCGCGCCCCAGTACTTC
.	TRBV2	.	TRBJ1-4	15	CATIPAGGQNEKLFF	TGTGCCACCATCCCAGCCGGGGGGCAGAATGAAAAACTGTTTTTT
.	TRBV5-6	TRBD1	TRBJ2-7	14	CASSWGQETYEQYF	TGTGCCAGCAGCTGGGGACAGGAGACCTACGAGCAGTACTTC
.	TRBV7-9	.	TRBJ2-2	12	CSSSQTTGELFF	TGTTCCAGCAGCCAAACAACCGGGGAGCTGTTTTTT
.	TRBV5-6	TRBD1	TRBJ2-2	15	CASSQGARNTGELFF	TGTGCCAGCAGCCAGGGGGCTCGGAACACCGGGGAGCTGTTTTTT
.	TRBV29-1	.	TRBJ1-1	12	CSVHVTGRGAFF	TGCAGCGTCCATGTCACAGGGCGTGGAGCTTTCTTT
once	TRBV5-1	.	TRBJ1-6	16	CASSPLRRGYNSPLHF	TGCGCCAGCAGCCCACTTAGGCGGGGTTATAATTCACCCCTCCACTTT
.	TRBV7-9	.	TRBJ2-7	12	CASTDGIYEQYF	TGTGCCAGCACGGACGGGATATACGAGCAGTACTTC
.	TRBV9	.	TRBJ1-1	13	CASGTSSNTEAFF	TGTGCCAGCGGTACTTCTTCCAACACTGAAGCTTTCTTT
once	TRBV2	.	TRBJ1-1	13	CASSDTGNTEAFF	TGTGCCAGCAGTGATACAGGGAACACTGAAGCTTTCTTT
.	TRBV7-9	.	TRBJ2-2	19	CASSLGAPGPSRPTGELFF	TGTGCCAGCAGCTTAGGCGCCCCTGGGCCATCCCGGCCGACCGGGGAGCTGTTTTTT
.	TRBV4-2	.	TRBJ1-1	13	CASSQGDFFEAFF	TGTGCCAGCAGCCAAGGGGACTTTTTCGAAGCTTTCTTT
.	TRBV9	.	TRBJ1-4	15	CASSNGNGNHEKLFF	TGTGCCAGCAGCAACGGGAACGGCAACCATGAAAAACTGTTTTTT
.	TRBV10-3	.	TRBJ2-5	15	CAISDNVGLQETQYF	TGTGCCATCAGTGACAACGTGGGACTTCAAGAGACCCAGTACTTC
once	TRBV14	TRBD2	TRBJ2-1	18	CASSQVGGANVIRNEQFF	TGTGCCAGCAGCCAGGTCGGGGGGGCTAATGTGATCAGGAATGAGCAGTTCTTC
once	TRBV18	.	TRBJ1-6	14	CALIGVGGNSPLHF	TGTGCCCTCATTGGGGTGGGGGGTAATTCACCCCTCCACTTT
.	TRBV5-6	.	TRBJ2-7	15	CASSFRTALGSEQYF	TGTGCCAGCAGCTTTCGGACAGCGCTGGGGTCCGAGCAGTACTTC
.	TRBV27	.	TRBJ1-1	18	CASSQVLGFSGQNTEAFF	TGTGCCAGCAGTCAAGTTCTAGGCTTCTCAGGACAGAACACTGAAGCTTTCTTT
.	TRBV6-6	TRBD1	TRBJ2-5	14	CASSRQGGGETQYF	TGTGCCAGCAGCCGACAGGGGGGAGGGGAGACCCAGTACTTC
.	TRBV7-2	TRBD2	TRBJ2-7	13	CASSGLAGGEQYF	TGTGCCAGCAGCGGACTAGCGGGGGGCGAGCAGTACTTC
.	TRBV7-9	TRBD1	TRBJ1-3	16	CASSVGTGSSGNTIYF	TGTGCCAGCAGCGTCGGGACAGGGTCCTCTGGAAACACCATATATTTT
.	TRBV4-1	.	TRBJ1-4	14	CASSQDVGNEKLFF	TGCGCCAGCAGCCAAGATGTCGGGAATGAAAAACTGTTTTTT
.	TRBV5-6	.	TRBJ1-1	14	CASSLVHINPEAFF	TGTGCCAGCAGCTTGGTTCACATCAACCCTGAAGCTTTCTTT
.	TRBV7-6	.	TRBJ1-6	13	CASSLGPGSPLHF	TGTGCCAGCAGCTTAGGTCCAGGTTCACCCCTCCACTTT
.	TRBV6-6	.	TRBJ1-2	13	CASSYSPNYGYPF	TGTGCCAGCAGTTACTCTCCCAACTATGGCTACCCCTTC
.	TRBV11-2	TRBD2	TRBJ2-7	16	CASSLGQLAGSYEQYF	TGTGCCAGCAGCTTAGGACAACTAGCGGGGTCCTACGAGCAGTACTTC
.	TRBV18	TRBD2	TRBJ2-1	16	CASSPPPGGTYNEQFF	TGTGCCAGCTCACCACCACCGGGAGGAACCTACAATGAGCAGTTCTTC
once	TRBV7-2	.	TRBJ2-7	14	CASSFGQGPYEQYF	TGTGCCAGCAGCTTTGGGCAGGGTCCTTACGAGCAGTACTTC
.	TRBV18	.	TRBJ1-1	18	CASSPEWDFSRRNTEAFF	TGTGCCAGCTCACCAGAATGGGACTTCTCCAGAAGGAACACTGAAGCTTTCTTT
.	TRBV11-2	.	TRBJ1-6	15	CASSWPSGLGSPLHF	TGTGCCAGCAGCTGGCCGTCGGGGTTAGGTTCACCCCTCCACTTT
.	TRBV5-1	.	TRBJ1-1	14	CASSLGPGATEAFF	TGCGCCAGCAGCTTGGGCCCAGGGGCCACTGAAGCTTTCTTT